This TCR beta chain was sequenced during a study of T cell responses to AZD1222 COVID-19 vaccine. Study context: Doses given second, at about 4 or about 12 weeks, were pooled. Study outcomes and limitations: A reported finding is that nearly half of spike-specific TCRs target unmutated variant regions.

The repertoire was sequenced with immunoSEQ multiplex PCR; TCRdb's copy has only in-frame clones and lacks some. The data contain 100,000 to 110,000 clones, roughly nine tenths of them singletons. On this clone: Its antigen is unknown.

Looked up from germline, CDR1 is SEHNR and CDR2 is FQNEAQ (reference sequence). Trimming removed 1 base at V and 8 bases at J, with 8 bases between. The CDR3 contains 13 residues. The starting material was peripheral blood, obtained on day 0 of AZD1222 vaccination. This receptor was obtained from an adult in good health. V gene TRBV7-9 combines with J gene TRBJ1-4; D gene ambiguous. Here the CDR3 reads CASSLEQSEKLFF. The DNA for the CDR3 is TGTGCCAGCAGCTTAGAACAGTCCGAAAAACTGTTTTTT.